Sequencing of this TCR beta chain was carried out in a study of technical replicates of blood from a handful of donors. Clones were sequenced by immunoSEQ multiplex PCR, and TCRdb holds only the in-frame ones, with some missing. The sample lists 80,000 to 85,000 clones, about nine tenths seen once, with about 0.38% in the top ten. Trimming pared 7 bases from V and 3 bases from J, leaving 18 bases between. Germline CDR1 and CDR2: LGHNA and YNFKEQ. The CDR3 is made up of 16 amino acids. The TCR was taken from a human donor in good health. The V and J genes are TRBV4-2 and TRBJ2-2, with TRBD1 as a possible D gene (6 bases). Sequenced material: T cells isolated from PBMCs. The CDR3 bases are TGTGCCAGCAAGTTCGTTTGGACAGAGCACACCGGGGAGCTGTTTTTT. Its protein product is CASKFVWTEHTGELFF.